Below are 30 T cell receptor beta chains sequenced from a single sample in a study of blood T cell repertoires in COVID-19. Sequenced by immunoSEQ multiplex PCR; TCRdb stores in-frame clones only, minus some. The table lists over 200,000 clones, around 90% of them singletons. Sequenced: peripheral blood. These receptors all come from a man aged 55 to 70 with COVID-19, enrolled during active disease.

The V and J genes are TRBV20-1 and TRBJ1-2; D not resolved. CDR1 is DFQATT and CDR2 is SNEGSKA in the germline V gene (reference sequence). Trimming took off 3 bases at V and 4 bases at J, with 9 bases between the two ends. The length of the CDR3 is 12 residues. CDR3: CSASVEPYGYTF. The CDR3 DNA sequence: TGCAGTGCTAGTGTCGAGCCCTATGGCTACACCTTC.

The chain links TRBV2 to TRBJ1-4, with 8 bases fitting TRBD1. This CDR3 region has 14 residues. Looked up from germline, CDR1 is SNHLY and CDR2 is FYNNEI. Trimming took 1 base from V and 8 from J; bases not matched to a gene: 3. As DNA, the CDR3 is TGTGCCAGCAGTGAAGGGACAGGGAAAGAAAAACTGTTTTTT. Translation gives CASSEGTGKEKLFF. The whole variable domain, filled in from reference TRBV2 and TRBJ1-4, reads EPEVTQTPSHQVTQMGQEVILRCVPISNHLYFYWYRQILGQKVEFLVSFYNNEISEKSEIFDDQFSVERPDGSNFTLKIRSTKLEDSAMYFCASSEGTGKEKLFFGSGTQLSVL.

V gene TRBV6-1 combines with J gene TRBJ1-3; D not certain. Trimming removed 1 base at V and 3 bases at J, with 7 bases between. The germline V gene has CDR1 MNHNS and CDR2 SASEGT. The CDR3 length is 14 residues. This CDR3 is CASSEGSLGNTIYF. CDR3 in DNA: TGTGCCAGCAGTGAAGGGAGTCTTGGAAACACCATATATTTT.

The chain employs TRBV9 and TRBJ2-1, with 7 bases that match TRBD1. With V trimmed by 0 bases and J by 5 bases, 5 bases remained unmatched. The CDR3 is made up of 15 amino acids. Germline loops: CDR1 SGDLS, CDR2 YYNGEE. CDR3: CASSVGQGINNEQFF. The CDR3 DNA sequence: TGTGCCAGCAGCGTAGGACAGGGAATAAACAATGAGCAGTTCTTC.

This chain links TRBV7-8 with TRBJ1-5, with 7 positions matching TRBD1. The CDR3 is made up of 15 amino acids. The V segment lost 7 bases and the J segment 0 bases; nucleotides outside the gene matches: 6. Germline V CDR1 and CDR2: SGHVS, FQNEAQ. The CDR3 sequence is CASTQGVISNQPQHF. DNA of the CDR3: TGTGCCAGCACCCAGGGGGTGATTAGCAATCAGCCCCAGCATTTT.

The CDR3 DNA reads TGTGCCAGCTCACCCCTTACTAGCGGGACTTACAATGAGCAGTTCTTC. This encodes CASSPLTSGTYNEQFF. V usage is TRBV18 and J usage is TRBJ2-1; 10 nucleotides match TRBD2. The CDR3 length is 16 residues. Germline V gene sequence: CDR1 KGHSH, CDR2 LQKENI. The junction had 6 bases not matched to a gene; V was cut back by 3 bases and J by 4 bases. The whole variable domain, filled in from reference TRBV18 and TRBJ2-1, reads NAGVMQNPRHLVRRRGQEARLRCSPMKGHSHVYWYRQLPEEGLKFMVYLQKENIIDESGMPKERFSAEFPKEGPSILRIQQVVRGDSAAYFCASSPLTSGTYNEQFFGPGTRLTVL.

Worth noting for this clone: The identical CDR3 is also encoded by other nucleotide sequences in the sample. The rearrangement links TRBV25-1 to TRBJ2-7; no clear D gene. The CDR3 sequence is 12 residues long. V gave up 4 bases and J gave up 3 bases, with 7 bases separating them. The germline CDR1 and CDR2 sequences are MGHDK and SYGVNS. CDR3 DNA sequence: TGTGCCAGCAGTGTGACGGGCTACGAGCAGTACTTC. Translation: CASSVTGYEQYF.

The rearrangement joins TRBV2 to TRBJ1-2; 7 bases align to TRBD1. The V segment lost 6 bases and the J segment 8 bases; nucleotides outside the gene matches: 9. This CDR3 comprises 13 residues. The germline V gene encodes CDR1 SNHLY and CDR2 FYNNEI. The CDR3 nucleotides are TGTGCCAGCAGGGCTTACAGGGGATGGGGCTACACCTTC. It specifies CASRAYRGWGYTF.

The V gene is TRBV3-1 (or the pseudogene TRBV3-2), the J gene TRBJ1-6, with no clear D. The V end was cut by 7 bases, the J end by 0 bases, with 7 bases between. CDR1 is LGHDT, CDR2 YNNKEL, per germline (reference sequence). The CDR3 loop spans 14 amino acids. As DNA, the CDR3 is TGTGCCAGCACACAGAGCTCCTATAATTCACCCCTCCACTTT. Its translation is CASTQSSYNSPLHF.

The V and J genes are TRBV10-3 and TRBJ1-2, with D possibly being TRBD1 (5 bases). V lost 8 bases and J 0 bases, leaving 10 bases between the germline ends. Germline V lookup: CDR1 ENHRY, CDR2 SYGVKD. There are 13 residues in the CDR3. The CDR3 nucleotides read TGTGCCATCGGACACGATGCTAACTATGGCTACACCTTC. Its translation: CAIGHDANYGYTF.

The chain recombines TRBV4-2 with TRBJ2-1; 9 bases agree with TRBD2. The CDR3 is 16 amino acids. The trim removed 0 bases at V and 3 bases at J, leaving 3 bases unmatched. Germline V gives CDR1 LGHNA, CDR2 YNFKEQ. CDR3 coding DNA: TGTGCCAGCAGCCAAGAAGGTAGCGGGAGCTACAATGAGCAGTTCTTC. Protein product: CASSQEGSGSYNEQFF.

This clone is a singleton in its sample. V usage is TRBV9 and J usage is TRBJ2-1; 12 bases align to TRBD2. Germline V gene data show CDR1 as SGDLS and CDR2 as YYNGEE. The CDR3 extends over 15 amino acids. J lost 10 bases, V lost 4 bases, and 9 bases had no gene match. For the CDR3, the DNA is TGTGCCAGCAGCACCCAAATAGGGACTAGCGGGGAGCAGTTCTTC. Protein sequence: CASSTQIGTSGEQFF.

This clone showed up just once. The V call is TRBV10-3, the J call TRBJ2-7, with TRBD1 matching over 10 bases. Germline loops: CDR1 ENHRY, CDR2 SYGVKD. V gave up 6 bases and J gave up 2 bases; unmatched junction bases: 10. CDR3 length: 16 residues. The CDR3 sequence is CAIRSGTGEQAYEQYF. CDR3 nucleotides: TGTGCCATCAGGAGTGGGACAGGGGAGCAGGCCTACGAGCAGTACTTC.

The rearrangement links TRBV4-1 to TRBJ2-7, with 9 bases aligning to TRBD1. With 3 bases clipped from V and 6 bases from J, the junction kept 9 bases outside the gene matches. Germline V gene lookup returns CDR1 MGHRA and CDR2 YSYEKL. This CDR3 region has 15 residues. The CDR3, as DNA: TGCGCCAGCAGCCACCCGGGGACAGGGTATGTCGAGCAGTACTTC. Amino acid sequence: CASSHPGTGYVEQYF.

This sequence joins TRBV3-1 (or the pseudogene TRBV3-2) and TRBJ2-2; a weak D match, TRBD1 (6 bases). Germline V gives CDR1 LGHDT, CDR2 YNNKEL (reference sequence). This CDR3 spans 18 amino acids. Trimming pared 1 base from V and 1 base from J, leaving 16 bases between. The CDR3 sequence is CASSQGWSGARNTGELFF. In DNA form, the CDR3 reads TGTGCCAGCAGCCAAGGGTGGTCAGGGGCGAGGAACACCGGGGAGCTGTTTTTT.

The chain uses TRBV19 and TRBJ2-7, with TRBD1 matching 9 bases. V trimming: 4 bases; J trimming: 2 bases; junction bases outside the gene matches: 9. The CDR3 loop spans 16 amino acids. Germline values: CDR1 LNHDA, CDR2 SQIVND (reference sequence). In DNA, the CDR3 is TGTGCCAGTAGTAAAAAACCGGGACAGGGTCCCTACGAGCAGTACTTC. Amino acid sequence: CASSKKPGQGPYEQYF.

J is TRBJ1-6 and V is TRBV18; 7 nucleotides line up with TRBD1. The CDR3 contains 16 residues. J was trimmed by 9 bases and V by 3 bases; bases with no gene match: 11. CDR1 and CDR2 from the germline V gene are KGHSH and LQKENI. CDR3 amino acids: CASSPRQAGDSSPLHF. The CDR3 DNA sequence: TGTGCCAGCTCACCCCGGCAGGCAGGGGACAGTTCACCCCTCCACTTT. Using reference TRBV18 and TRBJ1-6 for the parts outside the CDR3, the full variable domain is NAGVMQNPRHLVRRRGQEARLRCSPMKGHSHVYWYRQLPEEGLKFMVYLQKENIIDESGMPKERFSAEFPKEGPSILRIQQVVRGDSAAYFCASSPRQAGDSSPLHFGNGTRLTVT.

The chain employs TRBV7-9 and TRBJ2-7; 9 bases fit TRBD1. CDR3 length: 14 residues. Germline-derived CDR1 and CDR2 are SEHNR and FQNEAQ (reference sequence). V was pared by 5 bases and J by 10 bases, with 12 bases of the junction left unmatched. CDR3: CASSPKGTGRLQYF. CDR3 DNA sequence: TGTGCCAGCAGCCCCAAGGGGACAGGGAGACTTCAGTACTTC.

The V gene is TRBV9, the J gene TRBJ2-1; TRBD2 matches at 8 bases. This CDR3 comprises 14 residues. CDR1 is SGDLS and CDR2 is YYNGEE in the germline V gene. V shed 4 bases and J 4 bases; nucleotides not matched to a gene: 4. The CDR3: CASSPGTRYNEQFF. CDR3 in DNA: TGTGCCAGCAGCCCTGGGACTAGATACAATGAGCAGTTCTTC.

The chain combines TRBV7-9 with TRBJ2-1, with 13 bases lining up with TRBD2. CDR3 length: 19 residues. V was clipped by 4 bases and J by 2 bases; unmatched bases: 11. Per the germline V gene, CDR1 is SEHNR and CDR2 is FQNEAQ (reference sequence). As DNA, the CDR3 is TGTGCCAGCAGCTCCAAGGGACTAGCGGGGAGTACCCCCTACAATGAGCAGTTCTTC. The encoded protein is CASSSKGLAGSTPYNEQFF.

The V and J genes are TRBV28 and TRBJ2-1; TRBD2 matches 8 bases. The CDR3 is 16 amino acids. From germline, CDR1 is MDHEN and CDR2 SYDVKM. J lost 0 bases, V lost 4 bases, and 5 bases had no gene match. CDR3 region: CASSYSGASSYNEQFF. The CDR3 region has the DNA TGTGCCAGCAGTTATAGCGGGGCGAGCTCCTACAATGAGCAGTTCTTC.

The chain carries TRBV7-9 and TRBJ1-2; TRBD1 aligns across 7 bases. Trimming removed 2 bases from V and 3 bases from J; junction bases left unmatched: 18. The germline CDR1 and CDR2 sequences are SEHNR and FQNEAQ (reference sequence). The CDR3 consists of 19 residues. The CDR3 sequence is CASSLRDRAPRAPYYGYTF. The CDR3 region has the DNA TGTGCCAGCAGCTTACGTGACAGGGCGCCCCGAGCACCTTACTATGGCTACACCTTC.

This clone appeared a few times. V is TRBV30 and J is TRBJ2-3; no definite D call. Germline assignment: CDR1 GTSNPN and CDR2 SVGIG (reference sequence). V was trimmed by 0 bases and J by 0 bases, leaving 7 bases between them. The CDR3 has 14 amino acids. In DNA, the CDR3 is TGTGCCTGGAGTGTGAGCGACAGCACAGATACGCAGTATTTT. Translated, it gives CAWSVSDSTDTQYF.

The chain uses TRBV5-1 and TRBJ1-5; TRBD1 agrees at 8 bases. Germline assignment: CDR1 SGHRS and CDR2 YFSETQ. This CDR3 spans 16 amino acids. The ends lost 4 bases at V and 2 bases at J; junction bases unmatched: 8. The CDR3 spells CASSPKPGQGNQPQHF. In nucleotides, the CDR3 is TGCGCCAGCAGCCCGAAGCCGGGACAGGGCAATCAGCCCCAGCATTTT.

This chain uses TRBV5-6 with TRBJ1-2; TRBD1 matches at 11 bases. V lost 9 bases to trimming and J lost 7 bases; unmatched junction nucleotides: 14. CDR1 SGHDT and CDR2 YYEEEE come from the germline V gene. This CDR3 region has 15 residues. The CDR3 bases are TGTGCCACGCGGAAGGACAGGGGGCTAATTTTTGGCTACACCTTC. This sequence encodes CATRKDRGLIFGYTF.

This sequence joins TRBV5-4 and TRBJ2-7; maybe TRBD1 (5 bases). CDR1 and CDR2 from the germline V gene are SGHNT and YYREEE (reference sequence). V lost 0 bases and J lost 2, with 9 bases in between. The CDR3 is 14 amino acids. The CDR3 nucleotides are TGTGCCAGCAGCTTGGAGGCGGACACCTACGAGCAGTACTTC. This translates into CASSLEADTYEQYF.

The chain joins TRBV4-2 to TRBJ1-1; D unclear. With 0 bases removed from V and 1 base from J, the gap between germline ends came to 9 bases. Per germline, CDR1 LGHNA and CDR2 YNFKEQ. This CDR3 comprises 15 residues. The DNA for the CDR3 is TGTGCCAGCAGCCAAGATGCGCGGCAGAACACTGAAGCTTTCTTT. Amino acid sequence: CASSQDARQNTEAFF.

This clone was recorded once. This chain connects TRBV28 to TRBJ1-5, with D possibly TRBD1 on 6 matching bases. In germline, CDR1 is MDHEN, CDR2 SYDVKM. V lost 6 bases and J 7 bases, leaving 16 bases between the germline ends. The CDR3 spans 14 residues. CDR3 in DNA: TGTGCCAGCAGGGGGACAAGGACCATCCAGCCCCAGCATTTT. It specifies CASRGTRTIQPQHF.

CDR3 region: CASSLDRGLNTEAFF. Written as DNA, the CDR3 is TGTGCCAGCAGCTTAGATCGTGGCCTCAACACTGAAGCTTTCTTT. The chain has TRBV11-2 and TRBJ1-1, with D unresolved. In germline, CDR1 is SGHAT, CDR2 FQNNGV. The CDR3 length is 15 residues. V shed 0 bases and J shed 2 bases, with 10 bases lying between them. Full variable domain (rest looked up from reference TRBV11-2 and TRBJ1-1): EAGVAQSPRYKIIEKRQSVAFWCNPISGHATLYWYQQILGQGPKLLIQFQNNGVVDDSQLPKDRFSAERLKGVDSTLKIQPAKLEDSAVYLCASSLDRGLNTEAFFGQGTRLTVV.

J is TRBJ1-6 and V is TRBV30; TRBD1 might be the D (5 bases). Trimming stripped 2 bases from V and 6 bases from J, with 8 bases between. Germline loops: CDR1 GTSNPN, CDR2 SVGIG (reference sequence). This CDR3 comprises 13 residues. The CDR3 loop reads CAWSYQGNSPLHF. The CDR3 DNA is TGTGCCTGGAGTTACCAGGGTAATTCACCCCTCCACTTT.